This T cell receptor (beta chain) was sequenced during a study of tumor and adjacent non-tumor tissue in lung cancer. The CDR3 consists of 12 residues. Comment on this clonotype: One end of the junction varies from germline; a read error may be responsible.

A modified ARM-PCR protocol with three rounds of nested PCR amplified TCRbeta. TCRdb re-analysed the multiplex PCR reads in MiXCR, keeping a single row per CDR3 protein. The sample comprises over 100,000 distinct CDR3 sequences, about 64% of which are singletons, and roughly 19% rests with the top ten. No cell sorting was done before RNA was extracted from the tissue. Distant lung tissue was collected more than 3 cm away from the tumor edge. The chain combines TRBV12-3 or TRBV12-4 with TRBJ2-4, with a tentative D call TRBD1 (6 bases). Input material: distant non-tumor lung tissue. This receptor was identified in a man in his sixties with non-small cell lung cancer. The CDR3 here is CASGSGENIRYF. The CDR3 nucleotides read TGTGCCAGCGGCTCAGGGGAAAACATTCGGTACTTC.